Listed below are T cell receptor beta chains from one sample, sequenced in a study of shared clonotypes between healthy human individuals. The method was immunoSEQ multiplex PCR; TCRdb's version includes in-frame clones alone and lacks a portion of them. The data hold about 2.3 million clones, with about 92% observed a single time. The source material was naive CD4+ T cells from PBMCs. The receptors shown here come from a man aged 18-30 years in good health. Some clones in this sample may be carry-over from other donors' samples. CDR3s include the opening cysteine and the closing phenylalanine or tryptophan. A D gene is named only where the DNA matches it firmly. Clone sizes are given selectively: once, few, many, or a class where the clone is expanded.

clone_size,d_call,v_call,j_call,cdr3_aa,cdr3_nt
-,-,TRBV4-2,TRBJ2-6,CASSRSDGDSGANVLTF,TGTGCCAGCAGCCGATCGGACGGAGACTCTGGGGCCAACGTCCTGACTTTC
once,TRBD2,TRBV4-1,TRBJ2-7,CASSQGLAGSYEQYF,TGCGCCAGCAGCCAAGGGCTAGCGGGATCCTACGAGCAGTACTTC
once,TRBD2,TRBV5-6,TRBJ2-5,CASSLGIAGGRQETQYF,TGTGCCAGCAGCTTAGGAATAGCGGGAGGGCGCCAAGAGACCCAGTACTTC
-,TRBD1,TRBV6-1,TRBJ2-5,CASSEGTGSFQETQYF,TGTGCCAGCAGTGAGGGGACAGGGAGCTTCCAAGAGACCCAGTACTTC
-,TRBD1,TRBV9,TRBJ2-3,CASSVVTGDPDTQYF,TGTGCCAGCAGCGTAGTCACAGGGGATCCAGATACGCAGTATTTT
-,TRBD2,TRBV4-2,TRBJ2-3,CASRPLGREPDTQYF,TGTGCCAGCAGGCCCCTAGGGAGGGAGCCGGATACGCAGTATTTT
once,-,TRBV7-9,TRBJ1-1,CASSSLPGGFNTEAFF,TGTGCCAGCAGCTCCCTCCCGGGGGGTTTTAACACTGAAGCTTTCTTT
-,-,TRBV6-5,TRBJ1-1,CASSYRITVNTEAFF,TGTGCCAGCAGTTACAGGATCACGGTGAACACTGAAGCTTTCTTT
-,-,TRBV5-4,TRBJ2-1,CASSWGGRSGNNEQFF,TGTGCCAGCAGCTGGGGGGGGCGGTCAGGAAACAATGAGCAGTTCTTC
-,-,TRBV6-1,TRBJ2-7,CASTGWVYEQYF,TGTGCCAGTACAGGGTGGGTCTACGAGCAGTACTTC
-,-,TRBV4-1,TRBJ2-7,CASTDAPETYEQYF,TGCGCCAGCACCGATGCGCCAGAGACCTACGAGCAGTACTTC
-,TRBD1,TRBV5-1,TRBJ2-3,CASSLGETGGTDTQYF,TGCGCCAGCAGCCTTGGTGAGACAGGGGGCACAGATACGCAGTATTTT
-,-,TRBV18,TRBJ2-3,CASRGPLSTDTQYF,TGTGCCAGCCGGGGGCCCCTTAGCACAGATACGCAGTATTTT
-,TRBD1,TRBV10-3,TRBJ1-2,CAISDPTGGDSGYTF,TGTGCCATCAGTGACCCGACAGGGGGGGATTCGGGCTACACCTTC
-,-,TRBV27,TRBJ2-7,CASSSKAGATGFSYEQYF,TGTGCCAGCAGTTCTAAAGCAGGGGCCACGGGATTTTCCTACGAGCAGTACTTC
-,-,TRBV9,TRBJ2-5,CASSVDTGPQETQYF,TGTGCCAGCAGCGTAGATACAGGACCTCAAGAGACCCAGTACTTC
-,-,TRBV5-1,TRBJ2-3,CASSSGQTSTDTQYF,TGCGCCAGCAGCTCGGGACAAACTAGCACAGATACGCAGTATTTT
-,TRBD2,TRBV5-1,TRBJ2-7,CASSGAGGDYEQYF,TGCGCCAGCAGCGGAGCGGGAGGGGACTACGAGCAGTACTTC
-,TRBD1,TRBV5-8,TRBJ2-6,CASSWDRGPGANVLTF,TGTGCCAGCAGCTGGGACAGGGGACCTGGGGCCAACGTCCTGACTTTC
-,-,TRBV28,TRBJ1-1,CASVPGHLNTEAFF,TGTGCCAGCGTCCCGGGACACCTGAACACTGAAGCTTTCTTT
-,-,TRBV5-4,TRBJ1-1,CASSLVRANTEAFF,TGTGCCAGCAGCCTAGTCCGGGCGAACACTGAAGCTTTCTTT
-,TRBD1,TRBV5-1,TRBJ1-1,CASSFGQGGFNTEAFF,TGCGCCAGCAGCTTTGGACAGGGGGGCTTTAACACTGAAGCTTTCTTT
-,-,TRBV5-1,TRBJ2-4,CASSFTHRDDFSEEYF,TGCGCCAGCAGCTTCACGCACAGGGACGATTTCTCCGAGGAGTACTTC
-,TRBD1,TRBV6-7,TRBJ1-5,CARRRTGGNQPQHF,TGTGCCAGGCGTCGGACAGGCGGCAATCAGCCCCAGCATTTT
-,-,TRBV20-1,TRBJ1-2,CSAPDGYGYTF,TGCAGTGCGCCTGACGGCTATGGCTACACCTTC
-,-,TRBV7-2,TRBJ1-3,CASSPELTAGPGNTIYF,TGTGCCAGCAGCCCCGAACTGACAGCCGGACCTGGAAACACCATATATTTT
-,-,TRBV6-1,TRBJ2-5,CASRGKGWETQYF,TGTGCCAGCAGGGGAAAGGGGTGGGAGACCCAGTACTTC
-,TRBD2,TRBV6-5,TRBJ2-5,CATSGLAGGEETQYF,TGTGCCACCTCGGGACTAGCGGGAGGGGAGGAGACCCAGTACTTC
-,-,TRBV7-9,TRBJ1-2,CASSLAVGPLNYGYTF,TGTGCCAGCAGCTTAGCGGTGGGGCCGCTCAACTATGGCTACACCTTC
-,-,TRBV28,TRBJ1-2,CASSFRTVNYGYTF,TGTGCCAGCAGTTTTAGGACAGTTAACTATGGCTACACCTTC
-,TRBD2,TRBV5-8,TRBJ2-5,CASSPRTSLETQYF,TGTGCCAGCAGCCCCCGGACTAGTCTAGAGACCCAGTACTTC
-,TRBD2,TRBV2,TRBJ2-3,CASTLAGAITDTQYF,TGTGCCAGCACCCTAGCGGGAGCTATCACAGATACGCAGTATTTT
-,-,TRBV19,TRBJ2-3,CASSLAGMAQYF,TGTGCCAGTAGTTTAGCCGGGATGGCGCAGTATTTT
-,-,TRBV7-9,TRBJ2-7,CASSGRPGVYEQYF,TGTGCCAGCAGCGGACGCCCGGGCGTGTACGAGCAGTACTTC
-,-,TRBV5-1,TRBJ1-2,CASSLVPDYGYTF,TGCGCCAGCAGCTTGGTTCCAGACTATGGCTACACCTTC
few,-,TRBV6-6,TRBJ2-7,CASRRVLRDEQYF,TGTGCCAGCCGGCGGGTTCTTAGGGACGAGCAGTACTTC
-,-,TRBV7-9,TRBJ2-5,CASTPSLGQGSRETQYF,TGTGCCAGCACCCCCTCCCTTGGGCAGGGATCTCGAGAGACCCAGTACTTC
-,-,TRBV27,TRBJ1-3,CASSLAPLPQSGEGNTIYF,TGTGCCAGCAGTTTGGCCCCCCTTCCACAGTCAGGGGAAGGAAACACCATATATTTT
-,-,TRBV7-9,TRBJ2-7,CASSQGRDEQYF,TGTGCCAGCAGCCAGGGGCGAGACGAGCAGTACTTC
-,-,TRBV5-1,TRBJ1-4,CASSFSGTREKLFF,TGCGCCAGCAGCTTCAGTGGGACTCGGGAAAAACTGTTTTTT
-,TRBD2,TRBV5-1,TRBJ2-7,CASSPVTSGNYEQYF,TGCGCCAGCAGCCCGGTGACTAGCGGGAACTACGAGCAGTACTTC
-,TRBD2,TRBV28,TRBJ2-1,CASSLSLAGGRYNEQFF,TGTGCCAGCAGTTTATCGTTAGCGGGAGGACGTTACAATGAGCAGTTCTTC
-,-,TRBV21-1,TRBJ2-7,CASSTLPLYEQYF,TGTGCCAGCAGCACCCTCCCCCTCTACGAGCAGTACTTC
-,-,TRBV19,TRBJ2-3,CASSINSGPYTDTQYF,TGTGCCAGTAGTATAAATTCGGGACCTTACACAGATACGCAGTATTTT
-,-,TRBV19,TRBJ1-3,CASTSGNTIYF,TGTGCCTCGACTAGTGGAAACACCATATATTTT
-,-,TRBV27,TRBJ1-4,CASSLRQPNEKLFF,TGTGCCAGCAGTTTAAGACAGCCTAATGAAAAACTGTTTTTT